This T cell receptor (beta chain) emerged from a study of cytomegalovirus exposure and HLA in healthy donors. Study-wide points: Accurate prediction of HLA-A and HLA-B alleles (for most subjects) was reportedly achieved from TCR beta sequences. Being indistinguishable, some V segments were excluded, TRBV6-2 and TRBV6-3 among them.

In regard to this clone: Its antigen is as yet unknown. The sample has other DNA sequences that encode this CDR3 too.

CDR1 and CDR2 from the germline V gene are GTSNPN and SVGIG (reference sequence). This CDR3 is built from 13 residues. V was shortened by 1 base and J by 2 bases, with 6 bases between the two germline ends. The PCR contained 60 Vbeta and 13 Jbeta primers. This table comes from immunoSEQ multiplex PCR, and its TCRdb copy is limited to in-frame clones, with some not included. The sample consists of 200,000 to 250,000 clones, around 86% of them appearing once. The chain has TRBV30 and TRBJ1-5; D gene uncertain. Input material: PBMCs. The receptor was derived from a woman aged 40 to 50 in good health and CMV-seronegative. CDR3 DNA sequence: TGTGCCTGGAGTGGGCAGGGCAATCAGCCCCAGCATTTT. It encodes CAWSGQGNQPQHF. The full variable domain, rest sourced from reference TRBV30 and TRBJ1-5, is SQTIHQWPATLVQPVGSPLSLECTVEGTSNPNLYWYRQAAGRGLQLLFYSVGIGQISSEVPQNLSASRPQDRQFILSSKKLLLSDSGFYLCAWSGQGNQPQHFGDGTRLSIL.